Listed here are 7 T cell receptor beta chains from one sample, sequenced in a study of tumor-infiltrating lymphocytes in primary liver carcinoma (dated by TCRdb to the late 2010s). Blood RNA was extracted from unsorted whole blood using TRIzol reagent, and germline DNA was obtained with the DNeasy Blood & Tissue kit. The sequencing machine was an Illumina HiSeq 2500. A constant-region primer and ProtoScript II reverse transcriptase were used to reverse-transcribe TCRbeta-specific cDNA from 500 ng total RNA. Construction of the TCRbeta libraries relied on three nested rounds of multiplex PCR, following a slightly modified ARM-PCR procedure. Each of the first two PCR rounds ran for about 10 cycles and used multiplex TRBV1-TRBV30 forward primers together with a Cbeta reverse primer. TCRdb redid the processing of the public reads, applying fastp at Q25 and MiXCR, and retained in-frame beta chains. CDR3 protein sequences are deduplicated, and each keeps its most common genes and DNA. The sample table lists 300,000 to 350,000 distinct CDR3 sequences, around 60% of them with a count of one. The leading ten clones occupy roughly 6% of the sample.

The specimen sequenced was peripheral blood. These TCRs come from a man in his forties with primary liver carcinoma and hepatitis B virus infection.

This clonotype was detected ten times or more. The V call is TRBV4-1, the J call TRBJ2-7; D is uncertain. Per the germline V gene, CDR1 is MGHRA and CDR2 is YSYEKL. The germline V and J ends were trimmed by 1 base and 0 bases, with 10 bases remaining between them. This CDR3 spans 15 amino acids. The CDR3 nucleotides are TGCGCCAGCAGCCAAGTCTCAGGAAGCTCCTACGAGCAGTACTTC. It specifies CASSQVSGSSYEQYF.

This clonotype was seen a few times. The chain couples TRBV7-8 to TRBJ2-5; TRBD2 matches 16 bases. Germline V gene data show CDR1 as SGHVS and CDR2 as FQNEAQ. After removal of 5 bases from V and 4 bases from J, the junction contained 13 bases not matched to a gene. This CDR3 is 19 amino acids long. This CDR3 reads CASSPLTGTSGRAVETQYF. The CDR3 DNA reads as TGTGCCAGCAGCCCCCTTACGGGGACTAGCGGGAGGGCCGTAGAGACCCAGTACTTC.

The chain joins TRBV2 to TRBJ2-3; 8 bases are shared with TRBD1. This CDR3 has 15 amino acids. Trimming at V came to 3 bases and at J to 2 bases, leaving 4 bases not matched to a gene. Germline V lookup: CDR1 SNHLY, CDR2 FYNNEI. CDR3 nucleotide sequence: TGTGCCAGCAGTGAGGACAGGGCAGTCACAGATACGCAGTATTTT. Its translation is CASSEDRAVTDTQYF.

The genes are TRBV24-1 and TRBJ2-3; 8 bases map to TRBD2. Germline CDR1 reads KGHDR; CDR2 reads SFDVKD. With V trimmed by 5 bases and J by 5 bases, 11 bases remained unmatched. The CDR3 is 16 residues long. CDR3: CATSAPKLAEEDTQYF. CDR3 DNA sequence: TGTGCCACCAGTGCTCCAAAACTAGCGGAAGAAGATACGCAGTATTTT.

On this clonotype: One end of the junction is discordant with germline, which a read error may explain. CDR3 sequence: CASSPSGSTDTQFF. DNA for the CDR3: TGTGCCAGCAGCCCTAGCGGGAGCACAGATACGCAGTTCTTT. This chain connects TRBV11-3 to TRBJ2-3; 10 bases are shared with TRBD2. The CDR3 consists of 14 residues. Germline V gene lookup returns CDR1 SGHNT and CDR2 YENEEA. Full variable domain (rest looked up from reference TRBV11-3 and TRBJ2-3): EAGVVQSPRYKIIEKKQPVAFWCNPISGHNTLYWYLQNLGQGPELLIRYENEEAVDDSQLPKDRFSAERLKGVDSTLKIQPAELGDSAVYLCASSPSGSTDTQFFGPGTRLTVL.

V gene TRBV30 combines with J gene TRBJ2-3; 11 bases map to TRBD1. CDR1 is GTSNPN and CDR2 is SVGIG in the germline V gene (reference sequence). The CDR3 is 14 residues long. CDR3: CAWGTGGAADTQYF. The CDR3 DNA follows: TGTGCTTGGGGGACAGGGGGAGCGGCAGATACGCAGTATTTT.

To note about this clonotype: This may arise from a read error, as a much more abundant clone is one base away. The chain is built from TRBV6-5 and TRBJ2-7, with D perhaps TRBD2 (5 bases). Between the trimmed V and J ends, which lost 5 bases and 4 bases, there was a span of 18 bases. CDR3 length equals 15 residues. Germline assignment: CDR1 MNHEY and CDR2 SVGAGI. This CDR3 reads CASSNGDGSRYEQYF. The CDR3 bases are TGTGCCAGCAGTAACGGGGATGGTAGCCGGTACGAGCAGTACTTC.